The 24 T cell receptor beta chains reported below all come from one sample, sequenced in a study of glioma-infiltrating T cells after dendritic cell vaccination. The repertoire was sequenced with immunoSEQ multiplex PCR; TCRdb's copy has only in-frame clones and lacks some. Of 40,000 or so clones in the sample, about 80% were seen once. The source material was blood, sampled before dendritic cell vaccination. The origin of the receptors is a human donor with glioblastoma.

The chain couples TRBV6-5 to TRBJ1-5, with 7 nucleotides matching TRBD1. The CDR3 contains 14 residues. The trim removed 5 bases at V and 7 bases at J, leaving 8 bases unmatched. Germline-derived CDR1 and CDR2 are MNHEY and SVGAGI. CDR3 in DNA: TGTGCCAGCAGTCAACAGGGGATGGGGCAGCCCCAGCATTTT. It translates to CASSQQGMGQPQHF.

This chain connects TRBV19 to TRBJ1-4; unclear D gene. Trimming removed 10 bases from V and 5 bases from J, with 14 bases in between. Germline CDR1 is LNHDA and CDR2 is SQIVND (reference sequence). The CDR3 consists of 13 residues. CDR3 sequence: CATGGPGNEKLFF. CDR3 nucleotide sequence: TGTGCCACTGGAGGACCCGGGAATGAAAAACTGTTTTTT.

J is TRBJ2-2 and V is TRBV11-3; D is undetermined. CDR3 size: 12 residues. Germline V CDR1 and CDR2: SGHNT, YENEEA. Trimming took 2 bases from V and 8 from J, leaving 6 bases between them. In nucleotides, the CDR3 is TGTGCCAGCAGCTTATACGGGGGGGAGCTGTTTTTT. It yields the protein CASSLYGGELFF.

This clone was recorded only once. J is TRBJ2-5 and V is TRBV7-2; weak D call: TRBD1 (5 bases). Germline-derived CDR1 and CDR2 are SGHTA and FQGNSA. V was trimmed by 1 base and J by 5 bases, leaving 17 bases between them. This CDR3 region has 16 residues. CDR3 loop: CASSLEFGREWETQYF. As DNA, the CDR3 is TGTGCCAGCAGCTTAGAGTTCGGCAGGGAATGGGAGACCCAGTACTTC.

This clone has just a few counts. This sequence joins TRBV15 and TRBJ1-5; TRBD1 matches 7 bases. The ends lost 3 bases at V and 0 bases at J; junction bases unmatched: 5. CDR3 length: 16 amino acids. CDR1 LNHNV and CDR2 YYDKDF come from the germline V gene (reference sequence). The CDR3 DNA is TGTGCCACCAGCAGCACAGGGGCCTATAGCAATCAGCCCCAGCATTTT. Amino acid sequence: CATSSTGAYSNQPQHF. The whole variable domain, remainder taken from reference TRBV15 and TRBJ1-5, is DAMVIQNPRYQVTQFGKPVTLSCSQTLNHNVMYWYQQKSSQAPKLLFHYYDKDFNNEADTPDNFQSRRPNTSFCFLDIRSPGLGDTAMYLCATSSTGAYSNQPQHFGDGTRLSIL.

The chain is built from TRBV30 and TRBJ1-2; maybe TRBD1 (6 bases). Trimming pared 2 bases from V and 0 bases from J, leaving 19 bases between. The CDR3 spans 17 residues. The germline CDR1 and CDR2 sequences are GTSNPN and SVGIG (reference sequence). The CDR3 spells CAWSSLDSPETNYGYTF. CDR3 nucleotide sequence: TGTGCCTGGAGTTCTCTGGACAGCCCAGAAACTAACTATGGCTACACCTTC.

The count of this clone is one. The chain couples TRBV7-8 to TRBJ2-2; D is possibly TRBD2 (6 bases). Trimming removed 5 bases at V and 4 bases at J, with 14 bases between. This CDR3 comprises 15 residues. The germline gives CDR1 SGHVS, CDR2 FQNEAQ. CDR3 nucleotides: TGTGCCAGCAGCCAAAGCGGGTCCGGCACCGGGGAGCTGTTTTTT. Its translation is CASSQSGSGTGELFF. Supplemented by reference TRBV7-8 and TRBJ2-2, the full variable domain reads GAGVSQSPRYKVAKRGQDVALRCDPISGHVSLFWYQQALGQGPEFLTYFQNEAQLDKSGLPSDRFFAERPEGSVSTLKIQRTQQEDSAVYLCASSQSGSGTGELFFGEGSRLTVL.

This clone was observed a few times. One end of the junction fails to match germline, which may point to a read error. The genes are TRBV7-7 and TRBJ2-5, with 7 nucleotides matching TRBD1. This CDR3 spans 15 amino acids. Germline V gives CDR1 SSHAT, CDR2 FNYEAQ (reference sequence). The CDR3 DNA sequence: TGTGCTAGCAGCCTATTGACGACAGGGCAAGAGACCCAGTACTTC. This encodes CASSLLTTGQETQYF.

Regarding this clone: Sequence at one end of the junction differs from germline and may be a read error. The chain uses TRBV7-7 and TRBJ1-3, with D hard to call. This CDR3 contains 15 residues. In germline, CDR1 is SSHAT, CDR2 FNYEAQ (reference sequence). The CDR3 region has the DNA TGTGCTAGCAGCTTAACGGAGGCGGCTGGAAACACCATATATTTT. Translated: CASSLTEAAGNTIYF.

The rearrangement links TRBV28 to TRBJ1-5, with TRBD1 identical over 7 bases. Germline V gives CDR1 MDHEN, CDR2 SYDVKM. The CDR3 has 17 amino acids. J lost 4 bases, V lost 3 bases, and 12 bases had no gene match. This CDR3 reads CASSFNKGQSRNQPQHF. The CDR3 DNA follows: TGTGCCAGCAGTTTTAATAAGGGACAGAGTAGAAATCAGCCCCAGCATTTT. The variable domain in full, completed from reference TRBV28 and TRBJ1-5, reads DVKVTQSSRYLVKRTGEKVFLECVQDMDHENMFWYRQDPGLGLRLIYFSYDVKMKEKGDIPEGYSVSREKKERFSLILESASTNQTSMYLCASSFNKGQSRNQPQHFGDGTRLSIL.

V usage is TRBV19 and J usage is TRBJ1-1, with D unclear. Looked up from germline, CDR1 is LNHDA and CDR2 is SQIVND (reference sequence). The CDR3 contains 14 residues. Deletions cut 1 base from V and 6 bases from J, with 12 bases between. The CDR3: CASSIGIEVPEAFF. In DNA form, the CDR3 reads TGTGCCAGTAGTATAGGCATCGAGGTCCCTGAAGCTTTCTTT.

This chain joins TRBV6-5 and TRBJ2-3; 10 bases line up with TRBD2. V shed 6 bases and J 4 bases; nucleotides not matched to a gene: 4. This CDR3 region has 14 residues. Germline loops: CDR1 MNHEY, CDR2 SVGAGI. This CDR3 is CASRSGGAADTQYF. The CDR3 nucleotides read TGTGCCAGCAGGAGCGGGGGGGCCGCAGATACGCAGTATTTT.

This chain joins TRBV30 and TRBJ2-1, with TRBD2 matching 7 bases. With 5 bases clipped from V and 4 bases from J, the junction kept 8 bases outside the gene matches. The CDR3 extends over 14 amino acids. Germline V CDR1 and CDR2: GTSNPN, SVGIG (reference sequence). The CDR3 DNA is TGTGCCTGGGGGCGGGGGAGCAGGTACAATGAGCAGTTCTTC. Encoded protein: CAWGRGSRYNEQFF.

This rearrangement joins TRBV20-1 to TRBJ1-2; weak D call: TRBD1 (5 bases). Germline lookup yields CDR1 DFQATT and CDR2 SNEGSKA (reference sequence). This CDR3 spans 11 amino acids. In nucleotides, the CDR3 is TGCAGCATGACAGATAACTATGGCTACACCTTC. It encodes CSMTDNYGYTF.

This clone has a handful of counts. The rearrangement joins TRBV5-1 to TRBJ2-5; D perhaps matches TRBD2 (6 bases). CDR1 is SGHRS, CDR2 YFSETQ, per germline. V was shortened by 5 bases and J by 1 base, with 9 bases between the two germline ends. The CDR3 extends over 13 amino acids. The CDR3 sequence is CASRRGLQETQYF. Here the CDR3 DNA reads TGCGCCAGCAGGCGGGGACTCCAAGAGACCCAGTACTTC. Combining the CDR3 with reference TRBV5-1 and TRBJ2-5 gives the whole variable domain KAGVTQTPRYLIKTRGQQVTLSCSPISGHRSVSWYQQTPGQGLQFLFEYFSETQRNKGNFPGRFSGRQFSNSRSEMNVSTLELGDSALYLCASRRGLQETQYFGPGTRLLVL.

With regard to this clone: This sample includes further DNA sequences coding for the same CDR3. The V call is TRBV19, the J call TRBJ1-6, with TRBD1 identical over 7 bases. The CDR3 runs 16 residues. V lost 4 bases to trimming and J lost 6 bases; unmatched junction nucleotides: 9. Germline V gives CDR1 LNHDA, CDR2 SQIVND (reference sequence). The CDR3 sequence is CASSTRGRDSNSPLHF. The CDR3 bases are TGTGCCAGTAGTACGAGGGGCCGGGACAGTAATTCACCCCTCCACTTT.

This clone has only one observation. The chain couples TRBV28 to TRBJ2-6; D unresolved. The CDR3 is 18 residues long. V lost 7 bases to trimming and J lost 0 bases, with 19 bases between them. CDR1 and CDR2 from the germline V gene are MDHEN and SYDVKM. The CDR3 DNA reads as TGTGCCAGCACCACAAACCCAGGCCGTTCCTCTGGGGCCAACGTCCTGACTTTC. Encoded protein: CASTTNPGRSSGANVLTF.

This sequence joins TRBV11-2 and TRBJ2-5; no clear D. The germline V gene has CDR1 SGHAT and CDR2 FQNNGV. This CDR3 spans 12 amino acids. The V and J ends lost 5 bases and 5 bases respectively, with 9 bases between them. The CDR3 here is CASSRPSETQYF. The CDR3 nucleotides read TGTGCCAGCAGCCGTCCCTCCGAGACCCAGTACTTC.

The chain carries TRBV27 and TRBJ2-4, with 8 bases matching TRBD1. Germline CDR1 MNHEY, CDR2 SMNVEV (reference sequence). The CDR3 spans 13 residues. V lost 6 bases and J lost 5; bases outside the gene matches: 3. This CDR3 reads CASSRGQENIQYF. The CDR3 bases are TGTGCCAGCAGCCGGGGACAGGAAAACATTCAGTACTTC.

A few counts support this clone. The chain links TRBV2 to TRBJ2-3; 7 nucleotides align to TRBD1. The CDR3 consists of 14 residues. Germline loops: CDR1 SNHLY, CDR2 FYNNEI. With 7 bases clipped from V and 5 bases from J, the junction kept 9 bases outside the gene matches. CDR3 sequence reads: CASIQGVYLDTQYF. The CDR3 DNA sequence: TGTGCCAGCATTCAGGGGGTCTACTTAGATACGCAGTATTTT.

In the case of this clone: Other DNA sequences from this sample encode an identical CDR3 as well. V and J are TRBV9 and TRBJ2-1; TRBD1 aligns across 8 bases. Germline V lookup: CDR1 SGDLS, CDR2 YYNGEE. V trimming: 3 bases; J trimming: 3 bases; junction bases outside the gene matches: 2. There are 14 residues in the CDR3. In DNA, the CDR3 is TGTGCCAGCAGCGCAGGGACAGGCTACAATGAGCAGTTCTTC. It codes for CASSAGTGYNEQFF.

The J gene is TRBJ1-2, the V gene TRBV10-2; 11 nucleotides match TRBD1. Germline assignment: CDR1 WSHSY and CDR2 SAAADI. The CDR3 is 15 residues long. V was clipped by 8 bases and J by 7 bases; unmatched bases: 12. The CDR3 DNA sequence: TGCGCCAGCTCGCACCCGGACAGGGGGCTGATTGGCTACACCTTC. Its protein is CASSHPDRGLIGYTF.

The rearrangement joins TRBV28 to TRBJ2-7, with D possibly matching TRBD2 (7 bases). The CDR3 loop spans 14 amino acids. Trimming left V 6 bases short and J 4 bases short, with 16 bases between. CDR1 is MDHEN and CDR2 is SYDVKM in the germline V gene. DNA for the CDR3: TGTGCCAGCAGCCAGGTGGGGGGGCGTTACGAGCAGTACTTC. This encodes CASSQVGGRYEQYF.

The CDR3 DNA reads TGCGCCAGCAGCCAAGAGCCCCCGGCAGACAAAAAACTGTTTTTT. Its translation is CASSQEPPADKKLFF. The rearrangement uses TRBV4-3 and TRBJ1-4; no definite D call. V lost 0 bases, J lost 9 bases, and 14 bases lay in between. The CDR3 length is 15 residues. The germline V gene has CDR1 LGHNA and CDR2 YSLEER.